The 2 T cell receptor beta chains reported below all come from one sample, sequenced in a study of T cell responses to AZD1222 COVID-19 vaccine. Data came from immunoSEQ multiplex PCR; TCRdb stores just in-frame clones and leaves some out. The data contain around 260,000 clones, about 92% of them singletons. The sequencing here drew on peripheral blood, taken on day 0 of AZD1222 vaccination. These receptors were obtained from an adult in good health.

J is TRBJ2-2 and V is TRBV11-2; D gene unclear. This CDR3 spans 15 amino acids. V was clipped by 0 bases and J by 0 bases, with 5 bases between them. Germline CDR1 is SGHAT and CDR2 is FQNNGV. The CDR3 sequence: CASSLEPSNTGELFF. CDR3 bases: TGTGCCAGCAGCTTAGAACCGTCGAACACCGGGGAGCTGTTTTTT.

CDR3 nucleotides: TGTGCCAGCAGTTTACGTGTCAACTGGAACACTGAAGCTTTCTTT. Encoded protein: CASSLRVNWNTEAFF. The chain is built from TRBV28 and TRBJ1-1; D gene uncertain. Trimming left V 2 bases short and J 1 base short, with 11 bases between. CDR3 length: 15 amino acids. The germline V gene has CDR1 MDHEN and CDR2 SYDVKM.